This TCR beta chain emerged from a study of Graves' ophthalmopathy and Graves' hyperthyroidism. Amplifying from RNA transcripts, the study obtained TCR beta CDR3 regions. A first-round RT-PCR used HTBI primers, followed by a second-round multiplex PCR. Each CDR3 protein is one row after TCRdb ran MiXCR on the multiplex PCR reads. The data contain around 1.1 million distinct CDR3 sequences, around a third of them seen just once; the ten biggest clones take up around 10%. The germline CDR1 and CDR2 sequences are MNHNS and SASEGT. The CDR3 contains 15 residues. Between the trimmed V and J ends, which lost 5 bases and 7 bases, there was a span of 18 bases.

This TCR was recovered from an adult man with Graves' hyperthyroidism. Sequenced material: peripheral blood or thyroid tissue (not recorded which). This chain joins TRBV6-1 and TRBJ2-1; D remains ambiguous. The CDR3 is CASSYFASVSNEQFF. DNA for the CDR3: TGTGCCAGCAGTTACTTTGCCTCAGTGAGTAATGAGCAGTTCTTC.